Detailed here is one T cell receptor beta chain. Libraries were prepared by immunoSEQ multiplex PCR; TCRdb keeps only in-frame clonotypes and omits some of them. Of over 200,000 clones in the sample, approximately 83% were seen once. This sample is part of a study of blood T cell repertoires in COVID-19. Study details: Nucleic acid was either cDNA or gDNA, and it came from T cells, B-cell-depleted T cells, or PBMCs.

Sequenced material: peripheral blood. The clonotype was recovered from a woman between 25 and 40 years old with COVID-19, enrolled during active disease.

The CDR3, as DNA: TGTGCCAGCAGTTACGGGACAGGGTTTCCCTACGAGCAGTACTTC. It encodes CASSYGTGFPYEQYF. The J gene is TRBJ2-7, the V gene TRBV6-5; 9 nucleotides agree with TRBD1. This CDR3 has 15 amino acids. Losses at the gene ends were 2 bases for V and 2 bases for J; bases not matched to a gene: 4. The germline CDR1 and CDR2 sequences are MNHEY and SVGAGI.